The sequence of this TCR beta chain was determined in a study of T cells in Graves' hyperthyroidism and ophthalmopathy. RNA transcripts provided the source from which TCR beta CDR3 regions were amplified. The TCR CDR3 first-round RT-PCR relied on the HTBI primer set. Via MiXCR, TCRdb re-called the multiplex PCR reads, giving one row per CDR3 protein. Among around 400,000 distinct CDR3 sequences listed, approximately 15% were seen once. The CDR3 is 14 residues long. V was clipped by 3 bases and J by 4 bases, with 10 bases between them. Germline loops: CDR1 LGHDT, CDR2 YNNKEL (reference sequence). Newly diagnosed patients aged 18 to 65 had hyperthyroidism of under 2 months' duration. Diagnostic decisions used clinical symptoms, serum thyroxine and TRAb, thyroid ultrasound and orbital computed tomography. Initially, at the first diagnosis of hyperthyroidism and before any ophthalmopathy symptoms, blood was sampled.

This clonotype was seen many times. The chain couples TRBV3-1 to TRBJ2-1, with no clear D. The TCR was taken from a young woman with Graves' hyperthyroidism that later progressed to Graves' ophthalmopathy. Input material: blood. CDR3 protein: CASSHSVQYNEQFF. The CDR3 DNA sequence: TGTGCCAGCAGCCACAGTGTTCAGTACAATGAGCAGTTCTTC.